This T cell receptor beta chain was captured by sequencing in a study of control samples from healthy donors and cancer patients. TCRdb's table, derived via immunoSEQ multiplex PCR, lists solely in-frame clones and lacks some. The sample has 90,000 to 110,000 clones, roughly nine tenths seen once. This sequence originates from a human donor in good health. The donor label of this sample is uncertain. Sample: blood.

For the CDR3, the DNA is TGTGCCATCAGAGCCGGACAGGGCGCAGGTCAGCCCCAGCATTTT. This translates into CAIRAGQGAGQPQHF. The chain combines TRBV10-3 with TRBJ1-5; 8 bases align to TRBD1. Germline-derived CDR1 and CDR2 are ENHRY and SYGVKD. The trim removed 6 bases at V and 6 bases at J, leaving 10 bases unmatched. The CDR3 covers 15 residues.